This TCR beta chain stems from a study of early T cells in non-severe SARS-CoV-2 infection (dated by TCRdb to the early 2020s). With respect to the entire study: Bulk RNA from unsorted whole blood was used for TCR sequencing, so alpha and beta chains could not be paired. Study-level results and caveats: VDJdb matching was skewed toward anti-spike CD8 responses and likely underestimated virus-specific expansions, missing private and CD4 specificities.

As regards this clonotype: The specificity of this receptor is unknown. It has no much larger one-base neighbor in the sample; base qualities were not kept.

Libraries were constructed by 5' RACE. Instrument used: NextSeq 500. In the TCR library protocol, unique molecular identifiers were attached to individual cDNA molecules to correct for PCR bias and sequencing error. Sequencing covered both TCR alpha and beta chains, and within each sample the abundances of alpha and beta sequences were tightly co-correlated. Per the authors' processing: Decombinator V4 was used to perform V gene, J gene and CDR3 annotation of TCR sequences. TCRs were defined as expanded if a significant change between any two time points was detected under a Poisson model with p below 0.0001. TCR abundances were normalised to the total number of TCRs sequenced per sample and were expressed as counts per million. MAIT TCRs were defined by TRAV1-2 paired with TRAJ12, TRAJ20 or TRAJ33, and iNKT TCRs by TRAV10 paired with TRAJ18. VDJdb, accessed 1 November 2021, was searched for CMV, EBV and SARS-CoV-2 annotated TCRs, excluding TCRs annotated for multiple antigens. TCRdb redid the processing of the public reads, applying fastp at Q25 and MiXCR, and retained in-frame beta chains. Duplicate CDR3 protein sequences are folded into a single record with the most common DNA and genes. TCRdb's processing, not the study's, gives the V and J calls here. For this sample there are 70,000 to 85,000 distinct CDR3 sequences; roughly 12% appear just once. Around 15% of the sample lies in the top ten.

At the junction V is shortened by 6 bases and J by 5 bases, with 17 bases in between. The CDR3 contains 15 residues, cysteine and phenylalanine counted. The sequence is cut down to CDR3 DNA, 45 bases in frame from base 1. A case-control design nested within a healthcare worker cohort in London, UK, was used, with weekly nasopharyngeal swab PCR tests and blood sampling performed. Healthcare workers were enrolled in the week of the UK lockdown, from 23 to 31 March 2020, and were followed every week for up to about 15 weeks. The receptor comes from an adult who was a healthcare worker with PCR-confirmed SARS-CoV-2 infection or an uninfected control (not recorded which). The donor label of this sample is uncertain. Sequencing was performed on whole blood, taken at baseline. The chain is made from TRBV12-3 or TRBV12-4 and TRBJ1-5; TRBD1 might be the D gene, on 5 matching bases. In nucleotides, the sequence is TGTGCCAGCAGCCCACGTGGGCAGGGCGATCAGCCCCAGCATTTT. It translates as CASSPRGQGDQPQHF.